The 15 T cell receptor beta chains below come from one sample, sequenced in a study of shared clonotypes between healthy human individuals. TCRdb's copy holds only in-frame clones and misses some; the assay was immunoSEQ multiplex PCR. Of some 500,000 clones in the sample, 79% were seen once. Specimen: PBMCs. The receptors shown here come from a woman in her forties in good health. Some clones in this sample may be carry-over from other donors' samples.

This clone was counted once. The gene calls are TRBV21-1 and TRBJ2-6. TRBV21-1 has pseudogene status. The CDR3 is made up of 15 amino acids. CDR3 in DNA: TGTGCCAGCAGCACCACCCGTACTGGGGCCAACGTCCTGACTTTC. Encoded protein: CASSTTRTGANVLTF.

This chain connects TRBV4-2 to TRBJ2-2; TRBD2 matches 12 bases. This CDR3 contains 19 residues. V shed 0 bases, J shed 5 bases, and the junction held 10 bases outside the gene matches. The germline V gene has CDR1 LGHNA and CDR2 YNFKEQ. The CDR3 DNA reads TGTGCCAGCAGCCAAGATAATCTAGCGGGAGGGGAACAAACCGGGGAGCTGTTTTTT. Amino acids: CASSQDNLAGGEQTGELFF.

The chain has TRBV20-1 and TRBJ1-2; no clear D. CDR3 size: 10 residues. Germline V gene data show CDR1 as DFQATT and CDR2 as SNEGSKA (reference sequence). The germline V and J ends were trimmed by 5 bases and 8 bases, with 9 bases remaining between them. The DNA for the CDR3 is TGCAGTGCTCGGAATGAAGGCTACACCTTC. Translation: CSARNEGYTF.

The chain employs TRBV7-2 and TRBJ2-7, with D uncertain. Trimming left V 1 base short and J 6 bases short, with 10 bases between. Germline CDR1 is SGHTA and CDR2 is FQGNSA. This CDR3 is 13 amino acids long. The CDR3 loop is CASSLETPGEQYF. As DNA, the CDR3 is TGTGCCAGCAGCTTAGAAACGCCGGGCGAGCAGTACTTC.

CDR3 DNA: TGTGCCAGCGACCGGACTAGCGTCTCCTACGAGCAGTACTTC. Amino acids: CASDRTSVSYEQYF. The V and J genes are TRBV11-2 and TRBJ2-7, with TRBD2 matching over 9 bases. This CDR3 has 14 residues. Trimming took 8 bases from V and 0 from J; bases not matched to a gene: 5. The germline V gene has CDR1 SGHAT and CDR2 FQNNGV.

The chain couples TRBV14 to TRBJ2-7, with a tentative D call TRBD2 (5 bases). Between the trimmed V and J ends, which lost 1 base and 6 bases, there was a span of 10 bases. Germline CDR1 reads SGHDN; CDR2 reads FVKESK. The CDR3 consists of 13 residues. The CDR3 sequence is CASSQARRGEQYF. The CDR3 DNA follows: TGTGCCAGCAGCCAAGCCCGCCGGGGCGAGCAGTACTTC.

This clone was picked up a small number of times. Sequence at one end of the junction differs from germline and may be a read error. Other DNA sequences from this sample encode an identical CDR3 as well. The rearrangement links TRBV30 to TRBJ1-5; D possibly corresponds to TRBD1 (5 bases). In germline, CDR1 is GTSNPN, CDR2 SVGIG (reference sequence). This CDR3 has 14 residues. Here the CDR3 DNA reads TGTGCCTGGAGTGGGGGTTTAGGGGATCAGCCTCAGCATTTT. This gives the protein CAWSGGLGDQPQHF.

The chain carries TRBV5-6 and TRBJ2-7; the D gene is possibly TRBD2 (6 bases). Per the germline V gene, CDR1 is SGHDT and CDR2 is YYEEEE. CDR3 size: 15 residues. The V end lost 1 base, the J end lost 5 bases, and 16 bases lay between the germline ends. The CDR3 nucleotides read TGTGCCAGCAGCTTGCGGGGTGGTAGGGAGGACGAGCAGTACTTC. The encoded protein is CASSLRGGREDEQYF.

This clone was observed a few times. The CDR3, as DNA: TGTGCCAGCAGTCCTTCGGGTACAGATACGCAGTATTTT. This translates into CASSPSGTDTQYF. V usage is TRBV6-5 and J usage is TRBJ2-3; D uncertain. Per the germline V gene, CDR1 is MNHEY and CDR2 is SVGAGI. V was shortened by 5 bases and J by 3 bases, with 9 bases between the two germline ends. The CDR3 has 13 amino acids.

The V gene is TRBV28, the J gene TRBJ2-2; the match to TRBD2 covers 7 bases. Germline assignment: CDR1 MDHEN and CDR2 SYDVKM. Trimming removed 11 bases from V and 3 bases from J; junction bases left unmatched: 6. This CDR3 contains 13 residues. CDR3 sequence (DNA): TGTGCCGCCGGGAGGTTGGACACCGGGGAGCTGTTTTTT. Translating gives CAAGRLDTGELFF.

The CDR3 nucleotides are TGTGCCAGCAGCTTGGGGACAGGGGGTGTAGAGACCCAGTACTTC. Its protein product is CASSLGTGGVETQYF. V is TRBV13 and J is TRBJ2-5, with TRBD1 matching 11 bases. The CDR3 extends over 15 amino acids. Germline V lookup: CDR1 PRHDT, CDR2 FYEKMQ (reference sequence). The V gene end was trimmed by 3 bases and the J gene end by 4 bases; junction bases not matched to a gene: 4.

The chain recombines TRBV27 with TRBJ2-5; D may match TRBD1 or TRBD2 (6 bases each). Trimming took 5 bases from V and 5 from J, leaving 21 bases between them. The germline V gene has CDR1 MNHEY and CDR2 SMNVEV (reference sequence). The CDR3 covers 16 residues. CDR3 loop: CASSIGLGGQGETQYF. DNA of the CDR3: TGTGCCAGCAGTATAGGCCTCGGGGGTCAGGGGGAGACCCAGTACTTC.

This clone occurred many times. This chain uses TRBV21-1 with TRBJ2-3. TRBV21-1 is a documented pseudogene. The CDR3 has 9 amino acids. CDR3 sequence: CWTTDTQYF. CDR3 DNA sequence: TGTTGGACCACAGATACGCAGTATTTT.

The chain combines TRBV28 with TRBJ1-2, with D unresolved. The CDR3 has 14 residues. Germline values: CDR1 MDHEN, CDR2 SYDVKM. Trimming pared 6 bases from V and 4 bases from J, leaving 15 bases between. The CDR3 is CASSLALHLYGYTF. The CDR3, as DNA: TGTGCCAGCAGCCTAGCCTTACACCTCTATGGCTACACCTTC.

The chain joins TRBV14 to TRBJ2-7; possibly TRBD2 for D (5 bases). Germline V lookup: CDR1 SGHDN, CDR2 FVKESK. The CDR3 runs 14 residues. Trimming removed 0 bases from V and 7 bases from J, with 13 bases in between. Here the CDR3 DNA reads TGTGCCAGCAGCCAAGATGCGCTGGGGAGAGAGCAGTACTTC. This codes for CASSQDALGREQYF. Full variable domain (missing parts from reference TRBV14 and TRBJ2-7): EAGVTQFPSHSVIEKGQTVTLRCDPISGHDNLYWYRRVMGKEIKFLLHFVKESKQDESGMPNNRFLAERTGGTYSTLKVQPAELEDSGVYFCASSQDALGREQYFGPGTRLTVT.